A single sample gave rise to the 5 T cell receptor beta chains below, sequenced in a study of T cell clonality in common variable immunodeficiency (dated by TCRdb to between 2014 and 2016). General findings and caveats noted by the study authors: CVID TCRbeta sequences reportedly showed fewer deletions and N-nucleotide insertions and lacked highly modified clones with 13 or more V deletions.

Library preparation used the immunoSEQ multiplex PCR assay. Sourced from immuneACCESS, this table was stored by TCRdb with only in-frame sequences that have V and J called. A share of the clones is absent; for the studies checked, an unresolved V gene accounts for under half, and the remainder has no known explanation. The table for this sample lists about 25,000 clones, none of them counted only once. The ten biggest clones cover 3% to 5% of the sample. No antigen has been identified for these receptors. The specimen was peripheral blood mononuclear cells. Every receptor here comes from a human donor with common variable immunodeficiency.

In regard to this clone: Read coverage stops 3 residues before the CDR3 terminus; the germline J gene supplies the remainder. The V call is TRBV7-2, the J call TRBJ1-5, with D tentatively TRBD1 (6 bases). The CDR3 extends over 14 amino acids. Germline-derived CDR1 and CDR2 are SGHTA and FQGNSA. V was trimmed by 4 bases and J by 2 bases, leaving 9 bases between them. CDR3 amino acids: CASSWRTGNQPQHF. The CDR3 DNA, read in part, is TGTGCCAGCAGCTGGAGGACAGGCAATCAGCCC.

This clone was counted a few times. The sequence runs out 3 residues before the end of the CDR3; the remainder is reconstructed from the germline J gene. The chain carries TRBV30 and TRBJ2-3; 7 bases match TRBD1. Germline loops: CDR1 GTSNPN, CDR2 SVGIG (reference sequence). V dropped 4 bases and J dropped 7; count of bases not matched to a gene: 14. CDR3 length equals 15 residues. The covered CDR3 bases are TGTGCCTGGACCCGTCGACAGGGAACGAGGTATACG. Encoded protein: CAWTRRQGTRYT. The full CDR3 sequence reads CAWTRRQGTRYTQYF.

Ten or more counts support this clone. The read terminates 3 residues ahead of where the CDR3 ends, so the germline J gene completes it. The chain employs TRBV7-2 and TRBJ2-2; D is undetermined. With 5 bases removed from V and 5 bases from J, the gap between germline ends came to 15 bases. The CDR3 covers 15 residues. The V gene's germline CDR1 is SGHTA and CDR2 FQGNSA. The chain's CDR3 is CASSPIVVNTGELFF. CDR3 DNA (partial): TGTGCCAGCAGCCCCATAGTGGTCAATACCGGGGAG.

Remarks on this clone: The CDR3 goes on 3 residues after the read ends, and that part is filled in from the germline J gene. This chain joins TRBV7-3 and TRBJ1-1, with TRBD1 matching over 7 bases. The V gene's germline CDR1 is SGHTA and CDR2 FQGTGA. This CDR3 has 14 amino acids. V was clipped by 6 bases and J by 4 bases; unmatched bases: 8. This CDR3 is CASSPTGDGTEAFF. The part of the CDR3 DNA that was read is TGTGCCAGCAGTCCAACAGGGGATGGCACTGAA.

This clone was seen ten or more times. The read is 3 residues too short to cover the CDR3 end, so that end is filled in from the germline J gene. The rearrangement joins TRBV18 to TRBJ2-5, with unresolved D. Germline values: CDR1 KGHSH, CDR2 LQKENI. CDR3 length equals 13 residues. V was pared by 6 bases and J by 3 bases, with 11 bases between. The CDR3 DNA, read in part, is TGTGCCAGCTCGGCGAGTCAGGAAGAGACC. This codes for CASSASQEET. The full CDR3 protein is CASSASQEETQYF. The variable domain in full, completed from reference TRBV18 and TRBJ2-5, reads NAGVMQNPRHLVRRRGQEARLRCSPMKGHSHVYWYRQLPEEGLKFMVYLQKENIIDESGMPKERFSAEFPKEGPSILRIQQVVRGDSAAYFCASSASQEETQYFGPGTRLLVL.